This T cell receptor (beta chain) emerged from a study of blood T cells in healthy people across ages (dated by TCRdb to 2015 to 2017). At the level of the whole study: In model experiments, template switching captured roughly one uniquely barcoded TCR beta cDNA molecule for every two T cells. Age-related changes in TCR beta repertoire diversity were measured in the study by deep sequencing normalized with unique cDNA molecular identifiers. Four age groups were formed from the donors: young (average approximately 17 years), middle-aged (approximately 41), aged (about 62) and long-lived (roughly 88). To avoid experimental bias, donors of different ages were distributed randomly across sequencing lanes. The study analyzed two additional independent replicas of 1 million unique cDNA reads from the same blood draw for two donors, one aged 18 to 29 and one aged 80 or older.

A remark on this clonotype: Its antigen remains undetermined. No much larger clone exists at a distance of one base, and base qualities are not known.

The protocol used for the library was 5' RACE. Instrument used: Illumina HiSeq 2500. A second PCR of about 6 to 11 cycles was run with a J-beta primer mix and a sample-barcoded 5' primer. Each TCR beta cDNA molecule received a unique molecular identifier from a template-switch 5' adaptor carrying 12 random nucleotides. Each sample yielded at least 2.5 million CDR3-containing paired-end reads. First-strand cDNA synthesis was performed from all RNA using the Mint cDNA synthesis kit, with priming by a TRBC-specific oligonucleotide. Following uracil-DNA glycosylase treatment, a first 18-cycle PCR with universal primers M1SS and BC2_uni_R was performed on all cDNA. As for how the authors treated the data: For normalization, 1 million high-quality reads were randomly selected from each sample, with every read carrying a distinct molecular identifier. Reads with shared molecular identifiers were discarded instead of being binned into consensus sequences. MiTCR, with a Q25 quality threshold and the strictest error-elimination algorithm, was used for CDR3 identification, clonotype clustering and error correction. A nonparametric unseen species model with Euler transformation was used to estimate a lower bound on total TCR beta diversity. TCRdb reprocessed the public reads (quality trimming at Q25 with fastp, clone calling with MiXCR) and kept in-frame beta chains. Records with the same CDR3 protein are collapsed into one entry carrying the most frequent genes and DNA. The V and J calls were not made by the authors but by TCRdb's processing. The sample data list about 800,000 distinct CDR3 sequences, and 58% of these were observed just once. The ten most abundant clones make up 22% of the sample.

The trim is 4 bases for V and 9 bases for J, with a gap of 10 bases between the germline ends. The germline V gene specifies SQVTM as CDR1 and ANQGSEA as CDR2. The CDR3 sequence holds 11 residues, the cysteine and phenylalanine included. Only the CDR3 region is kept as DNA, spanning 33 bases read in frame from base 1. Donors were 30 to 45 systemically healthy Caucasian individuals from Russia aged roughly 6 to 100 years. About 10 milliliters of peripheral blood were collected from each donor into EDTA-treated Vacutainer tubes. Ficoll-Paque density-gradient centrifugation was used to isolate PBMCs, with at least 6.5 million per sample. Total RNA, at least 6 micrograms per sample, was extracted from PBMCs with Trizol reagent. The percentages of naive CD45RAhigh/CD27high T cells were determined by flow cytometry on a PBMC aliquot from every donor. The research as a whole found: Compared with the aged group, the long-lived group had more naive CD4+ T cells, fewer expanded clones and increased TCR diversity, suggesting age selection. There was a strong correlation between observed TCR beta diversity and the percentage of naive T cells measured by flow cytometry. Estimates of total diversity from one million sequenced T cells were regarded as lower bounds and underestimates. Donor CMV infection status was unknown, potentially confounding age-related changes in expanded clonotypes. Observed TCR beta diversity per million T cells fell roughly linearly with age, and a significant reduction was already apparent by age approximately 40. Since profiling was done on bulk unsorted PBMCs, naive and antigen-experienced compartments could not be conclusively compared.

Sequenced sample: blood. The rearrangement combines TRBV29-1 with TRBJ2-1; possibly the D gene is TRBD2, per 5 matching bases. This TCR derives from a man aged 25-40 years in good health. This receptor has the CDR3 CSVASGPEQFF. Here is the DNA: TGCAGCGTTGCCAGCGGACCTGAGCAGTTCTTC.